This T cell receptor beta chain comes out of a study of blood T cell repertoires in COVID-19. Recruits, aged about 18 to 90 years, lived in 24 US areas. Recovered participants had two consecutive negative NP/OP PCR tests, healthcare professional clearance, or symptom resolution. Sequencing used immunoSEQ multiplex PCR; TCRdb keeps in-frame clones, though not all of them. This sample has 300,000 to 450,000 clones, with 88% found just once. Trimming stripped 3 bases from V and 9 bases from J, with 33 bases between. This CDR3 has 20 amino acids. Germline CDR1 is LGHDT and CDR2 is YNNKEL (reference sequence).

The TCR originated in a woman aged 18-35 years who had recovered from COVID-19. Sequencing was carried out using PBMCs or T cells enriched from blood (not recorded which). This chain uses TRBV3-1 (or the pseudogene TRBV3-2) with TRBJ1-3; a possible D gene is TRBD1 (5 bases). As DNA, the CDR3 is TGTGCCAGCAGCCAGTTACTAACGAACCCAGGGTCTACAAGACACCGCACCATATATTTT. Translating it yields CASSQLLTNPGSTRHRTIYF.